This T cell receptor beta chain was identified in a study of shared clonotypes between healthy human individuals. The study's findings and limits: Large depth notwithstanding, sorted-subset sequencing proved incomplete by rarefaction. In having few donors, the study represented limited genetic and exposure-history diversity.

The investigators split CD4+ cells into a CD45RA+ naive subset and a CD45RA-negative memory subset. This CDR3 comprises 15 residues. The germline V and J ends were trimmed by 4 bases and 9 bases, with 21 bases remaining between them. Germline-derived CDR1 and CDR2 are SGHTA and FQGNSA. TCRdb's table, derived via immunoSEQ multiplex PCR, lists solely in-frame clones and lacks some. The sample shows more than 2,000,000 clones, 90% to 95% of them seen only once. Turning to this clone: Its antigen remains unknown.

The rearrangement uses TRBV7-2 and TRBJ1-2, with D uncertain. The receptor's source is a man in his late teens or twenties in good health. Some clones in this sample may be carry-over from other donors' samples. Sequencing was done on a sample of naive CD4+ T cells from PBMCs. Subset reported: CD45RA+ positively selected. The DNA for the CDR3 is TGTGCCAGCAGCTCCCCACACGGTCCAACTAGAAGCTACACCTTC. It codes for CASSSPHGPTRSYTF.